These T cell receptor beta chains were read from a single sample in a study of blood T cell repertoires in COVID-19. Clones were sequenced by immunoSEQ multiplex PCR, and TCRdb holds only the in-frame ones, with some missing. The data contain 87,000 or so clones, roughly 87% of them singletons. The sample comprised peripheral blood. Source of these receptors: a woman aged 50 to 60 with active or convalescent COVID-19. Each CDR3 is given with its conserved first and last residue. The order of the fields is CDR3 protein, CDR3 DNA, J gene, clone size, V gene, D gene. The D gene is left open where the match is weak. Expanded clones get a size class; other rows say once, few or many, or leave the size out.

cdr3_aa: CASSQDQEAGGQGSYEQYF
cdr3_nt: TGTGCCAGCAGCCAAGATCAGGAGGCGGGGGGTCAAGGCTCCTACGAGCAGTACTTC
j_call: TRBJ2-7
clone_size: once
v_call: TRBV3-1/TRBV3-2
d_call: TRBD2

cdr3_aa: CASSYSRDIGIEAFF
cdr3_nt: TGTGCCAGCAGTTACTCGAGGGACATAGGGATAGAAGCTTTCTTT
j_call: TRBJ1-1
clone_size: .
v_call: TRBV6-5
d_call: .

cdr3_aa: CASSPAGRVVTEAFF
cdr3_nt: TGTGCCAGCAGCCCCGCCGGCAGGGTGGTCACTGAGGCTTTCTTT
j_call: TRBJ1-1
clone_size: .
v_call: TRBV3-1/TRBV3-2
d_call: .

cdr3_aa: CASSIGGGDYGYTF
cdr3_nt: TGTGCCAGTAGTATCGGAGGGGGCGACTATGGCTACACCTTC
j_call: TRBJ1-2
clone_size: .
v_call: TRBV19
d_call: TRBD1

cdr3_aa: CASSYGGAYNEQFF
cdr3_nt: TGTGCCAGCAGTTACGGCGGGGCTTACAATGAGCAGTTCTTC
j_call: TRBJ2-1
clone_size: .
v_call: TRBV6-5
d_call: .

cdr3_aa: CASSFRRQSINSPLHF
cdr3_nt: TGTGCCAGCAGCTTCCGGAGACAGTCGATTAATTCACCCCTCCACTTT
j_call: TRBJ1-6
clone_size: .
v_call: TRBV5-5
d_call: .

cdr3_aa: CASSQEGGGGLYEQYF
cdr3_nt: TGTGCCAGCAGCCAAGAAGGAGGGGGCGGACTCTACGAGCAGTACTTC
j_call: TRBJ2-7
clone_size: .
v_call: TRBV4-2
d_call: .

cdr3_aa: CASSLYISGTGGADTEAFF
cdr3_nt: TGTGCCAGCAGCTTATATATTTCCGGGACAGGGGGCGCAGACACTGAAGCTTTCTTT
j_call: TRBJ1-1
clone_size: .
v_call: TRBV7-9
d_call: TRBD1

cdr3_aa: CASASGVGETQYF
cdr3_nt: TGTGCCTCAGCTAGCGGGGTTGGGGAGACCCAGTACTTC
j_call: TRBJ2-5
clone_size: .
v_call: TRBV12-3/TRBV12-4
d_call: TRBD2

cdr3_aa: CASSLDWAGEGYGYTF
cdr3_nt: TGTGCCAGCAGCTTGGATTGGGCGGGGGAAGGCTATGGCTACACCTTC
j_call: TRBJ1-2
clone_size: .
v_call: TRBV5-6
d_call: .

cdr3_aa: CATSREAGPTDTQYF
cdr3_nt: TGTGCCACCAGCAGAGAAGCGGGTCCCACAGATACGCAGTATTTT
j_call: TRBJ2-3
clone_size: .
v_call: TRBV15
d_call: .

cdr3_aa: CSVDRRPYGYTF
cdr3_nt: TGCAGCGTTGACCGGCGGCCCTATGGCTACACCTTC
j_call: TRBJ1-2
clone_size: .
v_call: TRBV29-1
d_call: .

cdr3_aa: CASYTDRPYF
cdr3_nt: TGTGCCAGTTACACGGACAGACCGTACTTC
j_call: TRBJ2-7
clone_size: .
v_call: TRBV6-6
d_call: .

cdr3_aa: CASSLQGAGNTIYF
cdr3_nt: TGTGCCAGCAGCTTGCAAGGGGCCGGAAACACCATATATTTT
j_call: TRBJ1-3
clone_size: .
v_call: TRBV5-5
d_call: .

cdr3_aa: CASSVTGGLGDTEAFF
cdr3_nt: TGCGCCAGCAGCGTAACAGGGGGCCTGGGGGACACTGAAGCTTTCTTT
j_call: TRBJ1-1
clone_size: .
v_call: TRBV5-1
d_call: TRBD1

cdr3_aa: CASRADSGNEQFF
cdr3_nt: TGCGCCAGCAGAGCGGATTCAGGCAATGAGCAGTTCTTC
j_call: TRBJ2-1
clone_size: .
v_call: TRBV5-1
d_call: .

cdr3_aa: CASSLYRGNTIYF
cdr3_nt: TGTGCCAGCAGTTTATACAGGGGAAACACCATATATTTT
j_call: TRBJ1-3
clone_size: .
v_call: TRBV27
d_call: .

cdr3_aa: CAISPTGGVSYEQYF
cdr3_nt: TGTGCCATCAGTCCAACAGGGGGTGTCTCCTACGAGCAGTACTTC
j_call: TRBJ2-7
clone_size: .
v_call: TRBV10-3
d_call: TRBD1

cdr3_aa: CATPGTGVNYGYTF
cdr3_nt: TGTGCCACCCCGGGGACAGGGGTTAACTATGGCTACACCTTC
j_call: TRBJ1-2
clone_size: few
v_call: TRBV28
d_call: TRBD1

cdr3_aa: CASSPRGGSRGYTF
cdr3_nt: TGTGCCAGCAGTCCGCGCGGGGGATCGAGAGGCTACACCTTC
j_call: TRBJ1-2
clone_size: .
v_call: TRBV27
d_call: .

cdr3_aa: CASSLESNEQYF
cdr3_nt: TGTGCCAGCAGCCTCGAGAGCAACGAGCAGTACTTC
j_call: TRBJ2-7
clone_size: .
v_call: TRBV7-9
d_call: .

cdr3_aa: CSVVTGGESTRVNTEAFF
cdr3_nt: TGCAGCGTTGTGACAGGGGGCGAGAGTACAAGGGTGAACACTGAAGCTTTCTTT
j_call: TRBJ1-1
clone_size: .
v_call: TRBV29-1
d_call: TRBD1

cdr3_aa: CARRKPRQGAESPLHF
cdr3_nt: TGTGCCAGAAGAAAACCCCGACAGGGGGCAGAATCACCCCTCCACTTT
j_call: TRBJ1-6
clone_size: .
v_call: TRBV5-3
d_call: TRBD1

cdr3_aa: CASSPTGVENIQYF
cdr3_nt: TGTGCCAGCAGTCCCACAGGGGTAGAAAACATTCAGTACTTC
j_call: TRBJ2-4
clone_size: .
v_call: TRBV6-5
d_call: TRBD1

cdr3_aa: CASSETGNSEAFF
cdr3_nt: TGTGCCAGCAGCGAGACAGGGAATTCTGAAGCTTTCTTT
j_call: TRBJ1-1
clone_size: .
v_call: TRBV9
d_call: TRBD1

cdr3_aa: CASSPDRLNGYTF
cdr3_nt: TGTGCCAGCAGCCCTGACAGGCTTAATGGCTACACCTTC
j_call: TRBJ1-2
clone_size: .
v_call: TRBV11-2
d_call: .

cdr3_aa: CASTIQGQGPFGGTDTQYF
cdr3_nt: TGTGCCAGTACAATTCAGGGACAGGGCCCTTTTGGTGGCACAGATACGCAGTATTTT
j_call: TRBJ2-3
clone_size: .
v_call: TRBV19
d_call: TRBD1

cdr3_aa: CASSPRGQRFLSGANVLTF
cdr3_nt: TGTGCCAGCTCACCGCGGGGACAGAGGTTCCTCTCTGGGGCCAACGTCCTGACTTTC
j_call: TRBJ2-6
clone_size: .
v_call: TRBV18
d_call: .

cdr3_aa: CATSRPGRDQPQHF
cdr3_nt: TGTGCCACCAGCAGGCCGGGAAGAGATCAGCCCCAGCATTTT
j_call: TRBJ1-5
clone_size: .
v_call: TRBV15
d_call: .

cdr3_aa: CASGRTGWTEAFF
cdr3_nt: TGTGCTAGTGGTAGGACAGGGTGGACTGAAGCTTTCTTT
j_call: TRBJ1-1
clone_size: .
v_call: TRBV12-5
d_call: TRBD1

cdr3_aa: CASSTPWTANYGYTF
cdr3_nt: TGTGCCAGTAGTACCCCATGGACAGCTAACTATGGCTACACCTTC
j_call: TRBJ1-2
clone_size: few
v_call: TRBV19
d_call: .